This TCR beta chain was identified in a study of T cell responses to AZD1222 COVID-19 vaccine. Study-wide results and limits: When two AZD1222 doses had been given, Spike-specific TCR breadth and depth rose. Vaccine-associated CD4 TCRs spanned spike, dominant at 160-218 and 743-854.

Only in-frame clones appear in the TCRdb table, and some are missing; sequencing was by immunoSEQ multiplex PCR. The sample shows 130,000 or so clones, about 85% of them seen only once. In regard to this clone: Its target is not known.

V lost 9 bases and J lost 6; bases outside the gene matches: 5. Germline V gives CDR1 ENHRY, CDR2 SYGVKD. The CDR3 contains 13 residues. The sequence was obtained from an adult who received the AZD1222 COVID-19 vaccine. V and J are TRBV10-3 and TRBJ2-4; 10 bases line up with TRBD2. The sample here was peripheral blood, taken 28 days after the second AZD1222 dose. CDR3 nucleotide sequence: TGTGCCATAAGCGGGGGGGCCGGAAACATTCAGTACTTC. This translates into CAISGGAGNIQYF.